Listed here are 29 T cell receptor beta chains from one sample, sequenced in a study of identical twins. TCRdb reprocessed the 5' RACE reads with MiXCR, giving one entry per CDR3 protein. The data show roughly 230,000 distinct CDR3 sequences, about 8.5% seen once. These same records also appear under a second study, on yellow fever vaccine responses in identical twins.

The sample consisted of CD8+ T cells sorted from blood. The receptors were sampled from a woman younger than 35 in good health.

Many counts were recorded for this clonotype. This chain uses TRBV11-2 with TRBJ2-5; D may match TRBD1 or TRBD2 (6 bases each). This CDR3 has 15 amino acids. Trimming took off 3 bases at V and 5 bases at J, with 16 bases between the two ends. Germline V gene data show CDR1 as SGHAT and CDR2 as FQNNGV. CDR3 sequence (DNA): TGTGCCAGCAGCTTGGGGGGCGGGTCAGAGGAGACCCAGTACTTC. Translation: CASSLGGGSEETQYF.

V is TRBV10-3 and J is TRBJ1-5; maybe TRBD1 (6 bases). CDR3 length: 13 amino acids. Germline CDR1 ENHRY, CDR2 SYGVKD. Trimming removed 4 bases from V and 7 bases from J, with 11 bases in between. The CDR3 nucleotides read TGTGCCATCAGTGGGGAGGGGGACCAGCCCCAGCATTTT. This translates into CAISGEGDQPQHF.

This clonotype came up many times. This chain links TRBV29-1 with TRBJ2-7; D might be TRBD1 or TRBD2, each matching 5 bases. V shed 3 bases and J shed 5 bases, with 14 bases lying between them. Per the germline V gene, CDR1 is SQVTM and CDR2 is ANQGSEA. The CDR3 runs to 13 residues. The DNA for the CDR3 is TGCAGCGTTGAGCTTCAGGGACCCAACGAGCAGTACTTC. Amino acids: CSVELQGPNEQYF.

The chain recombines TRBV4-3 with TRBJ2-2; D gene unclear. The CDR3 loop spans 14 amino acids. Germline V gene lookup returns CDR1 LGHNA and CDR2 YSLEER. The V gene lost 2 bases and the J gene lost 5 bases, with 9 bases spanning the gap. The CDR3 sequence is CASSQFSQTGELFF. CDR3 coding DNA: TGCGCCAGCAGCCAATTCTCACAGACCGGGGAGCTGTTTTTT.

In this sample, this clonotype turned up a few times. The gene calls are TRBV11-3 and TRBJ2-3; 12 bases map to TRBD2. After removal of 4 bases from V and 5 bases from J, the junction contained 4 bases not matched to a gene. The CDR3 is 15 amino acids. Germline CDR1 reads SGHNT; CDR2 reads YENEEA. The CDR3 DNA reads as TGTGCCAGCAGCTACCTAGCGGGGGGGCTAGATACGCAGTATTTT. This sequence encodes CASSYLAGGLDTQYF.

This clonotype has more than one count but fewer than ten. The chain couples TRBV5-1 to TRBJ1-2, with D perhaps matching TRBD1 (6 bases). The V and J ends lost 0 bases and 3 bases respectively, with 15 bases between them. CDR1 SGHRS and CDR2 YFSETQ come from the germline V gene. The length of the CDR3 is 16 residues. CDR3 nucleotides: TGCGCCAGCAGCTTGGAAGGGGGGGGACTGGACTATGGCTACACCTTC. It translates to CASSLEGGGLDYGYTF.

At least ten counts were recorded for this clonotype. The chain links TRBV20-1 to TRBJ2-3; D tentatively reads TRBD1 or TRBD2 (5 bases each). The V gene's germline CDR1 is DFQATT and CDR2 SNEGSKA (reference sequence). The germline V and J ends were trimmed by 6 bases and 4 bases, with 14 bases remaining between them. CDR3 length equals 13 residues. CDR3 in amino acids: CSALNRGPDTQYF. The CDR3 DNA reads as TGCAGTGCCCTTAACCGGGGCCCAGATACGCAGTATTTT.

The chain is built from TRBV6-1 and TRBJ2-1, with D maybe TRBD2 (6 bases). With 7 bases removed from V and 2 bases from J, the gap between germline ends came to 18 bases. Germline values: CDR1 MNHNS, CDR2 SASEGT. The CDR3 sequence is 16 residues long. The CDR3 here is CASTSPEREAYNEQFF. The CDR3 DNA follows: TGTGCCAGCACCTCCCCCGAGAGGGAGGCCTACAATGAGCAGTTCTTC.

At least ten counts were recorded for this clonotype. This chain links TRBV29-1 with TRBJ2-1; D is perhaps TRBD2 (5 bases). Germline CDR1 is SQVTM and CDR2 is ANQGSEA. This CDR3 contains 12 residues. The germline V and J ends were trimmed by 7 bases and 10 bases, with 17 bases remaining between them. In DNA form, the CDR3 reads TGCAGCGCCAAAGGGCTAGCTCCGGAGCAGTTCTTC. Translating gives CSAKGLAPEQFF.

Many counts were recorded for this clonotype. The CDR3 here is CASSQHTQLTGPLNEQFF. The DNA for the CDR3 is TGTGCCAGCAGCCAGCATACTCAGCTAACGGGGCCGTTAAATGAGCAGTTCTTC. The chain uses TRBV11-2 and TRBJ2-1; D is perhaps TRBD1 or TRBD2 (5 bases each). The germline V and J ends were trimmed by 5 bases and 7 bases, with 27 bases remaining between them. This CDR3 is 18 amino acids long. Germline V gene lookup returns CDR1 SGHAT and CDR2 FQNNGV.

The sample holds a few counts of this clonotype. The V gene is TRBV4-3, the J gene TRBJ2-7; the match to TRBD1 covers 7 bases. This CDR3 has 15 residues. Germline CDR1 LGHNA, CDR2 YSLEER. Unmatched junction bases numbered 8, after V lost 4 bases and J lost 2 bases. The CDR3 loop is CASSLRDSHTYEQYF. CDR3 DNA sequence: TGCGCCAGCAGCCTCCGGGACAGTCATACCTACGAGCAGTACTTC.

This clonotype occurred many times. The chain recombines TRBV24-1 with TRBJ2-2; D uncertain. The CDR3 spans 14 residues. The germline gives CDR1 KGHDR, CDR2 SFDVKD. Trimming removed 1 base at V and 5 bases at J, with 7 bases between. CDR3 sequence (DNA): TGTGCCACCAGTGATTTATTGGAAACCGGGGAGCTGTTTTTT. It encodes CATSDLLETGELFF.

This clonotype was recorded at least ten times. The genes are TRBV7-8 and TRBJ2-3; 7 bases agree with TRBD2. This CDR3 comprises 15 residues. The junction had 8 bases not matched to a gene; V was cut back by 4 bases and J by 4 bases. Germline CDR1 SGHVS, CDR2 FQNEAQ. The CDR3 nucleotides are TGTGCCAGCAGCTCCCTGGGGGGGAGCGCAGATACGCAGTATTTT. It translates to CASSSLGGSADTQYF.

This clonotype was detected many times. The DNA of the CDR3 is TGTGCCAGCAGTTTAAGGGAAGCAGACCTTCGGTATGGCTACACCTTC. Residues: CASSLREADLRYGYTF. V gene TRBV12-3 or TRBV12-4 combines with J gene TRBJ1-2; no definite D call. V lost 2 bases and J 5 bases, leaving 18 bases between the germline ends. This CDR3 is built from 16 residues.

In its sample, this clonotype was seen many times. This rearrangement joins TRBV10-3 to TRBJ1-5; no definite D call. CDR1 and CDR2 from the germline V gene are ENHRY and SYGVKD. The CDR3 spans 13 residues. Trimming shortened V by 6 bases and J by 3 bases, and 9 bases separated the two germline ends. CDR3 in DNA: TGTGCCATCAGCCCCGCAACCAATCAGCCCCAGCATTTT. It yields the protein CAISPATNQPQHF.

At least ten counts were recorded for this clonotype. V usage is TRBV28 and J usage is TRBJ2-3; TRBD1 agrees at 9 bases. The CDR3 consists of 16 residues. With V trimmed by 3 bases and J by 3 bases, 7 bases remained unmatched. Germline V gene data show CDR1 as MDHEN and CDR2 as SYDVKM. The CDR3 DNA sequence: TGTGCCAGCAGTTTGCCGAGGACAGGGGTTACAGATACGCAGTATTTT. This encodes CASSLPRTGVTDTQYF.

This clonotype was counted many times. The chain is built from TRBV4-2 and TRBJ2-7, with D hard to call. Trimming left V 4 bases short and J 0 bases short, with 22 bases between. Germline CDR1 and CDR2: LGHNA and YNFKEQ. The CDR3 covers 18 residues. As DNA, the CDR3 is TGTGCCAGCAGCCCGCCCCTAACGGGTACTAAGAGCTCCTACGAGCAGTACTTC. It codes for CASSPPLTGTKSSYEQYF.

This CDR3 reads CASSLVQGPYEQYF. CDR3 coding DNA: TGCGCCAGCAGCTTGGTACAGGGGCCTTACGAGCAGTACTTC. The chain uses TRBV5-1 and TRBJ2-7, with TRBD1 identical over 7 bases. CDR3 length equals 14 residues. J lost 4 bases, V lost 0 bases, and 4 bases had no gene match. Germline CDR1 SGHRS, CDR2 YFSETQ. Together with reference TRBV5-1 and TRBJ2-7, the CDR3 gives the full variable domain: KAGVTQTPRYLIKTRGQQVTLSCSPISGHRSVSWYQQTPGQGLQFLFEYFSETQRNKGNFPGRFSGRQFSNSRSEMNVSTLELGDSALYLCASSLVQGPYEQYFGPGTRLTVT.

The rearrangement joins TRBV6-2 or TRBV6-3 to TRBJ2-3; possibly TRBD2 for D (6 bases). The CDR3 has 16 residues. V lost 1 base to trimming and J lost 2 bases, with 13 bases between them. Germline assignment: CDR1 MNHEY and CDR2 SVGEGT. The CDR3 is CASSYLPGGLTDTQYF. The DNA of the CDR3 is TGTGCCAGCAGTTACTTACCCGGGGGTCTCACAGATACGCAGTATTTT.

This clonotype was counted only a few times. The chain employs TRBV14 and TRBJ2-5; the match to TRBD1 covers 7 bases. Germline V gene lookup returns CDR1 SGHDN and CDR2 FVKESK. The CDR3 runs to 17 residues. After removal of 4 bases from V and 5 bases from J, the junction contained 16 bases not matched to a gene. For the CDR3, the DNA is TGTGCCAGCAGCCGCAATCCGGGACAGCTAATCGGGGAGACCCAGTACTTC. Translated: CASSRNPGQLIGETQYF.

This clonotype was counted only a few times. The V gene is TRBV20-1, the J gene TRBJ2-1; the D is unclear. The germline CDR1 and CDR2 sequences are DFQATT and SNEGSKA (reference sequence). The CDR3 sequence is 16 residues long. V was trimmed by 3 bases and J by 0 bases, leaving 15 bases between them. As DNA, the CDR3 is TGCAGTGCTAGTCGGGCGAATTCCCTCTCCTACAATGAGCAGTTCTTC. This sequence encodes CSASRANSLSYNEQFF.

This clonotype was counted at least ten times. The CDR3 region is CASSLAGEYNEQFF. DNA of the CDR3: TGTGCCAGCTCACTAGCGGGAGAGTACAATGAGCAGTTCTTC. The rearrangement uses TRBV4-2 and TRBJ2-1; 11 nucleotides line up with TRBD2. V dropped 8 bases and J dropped 4; count of bases not matched to a gene: 4. The germline V gene encodes CDR1 LGHNA and CDR2 YNFKEQ. The CDR3 has 14 amino acids.

The V gene is TRBV3-1, the J gene TRBJ2-4; possible D gene TRBD1, 5 bases. Germline assignment: CDR1 LGHDT and CDR2 YNNKEL (reference sequence). The CDR3 runs to 16 residues. Trimming cost V 1 base and J 3 bases, with 13 bases left between them. The CDR3 DNA sequence: TGTGCCAGCAGCCAAGTAGGGGTTCAGGGCAAAAACATTCAGTACTTC. This gives the protein CASSQVGVQGKNIQYF.

This clonotype was seen at least ten times. This chain links TRBV29-1 with TRBJ2-1; 9 nucleotides align to TRBD2. The V gene end was trimmed by 3 bases and the J gene end by 9 bases; junction bases not matched to a gene: 18. The CDR3 spans 17 residues. Looked up from germline, CDR1 is SQVTM and CDR2 is ANQGSEA. The CDR3 spells CSVDPPIDRIAGVEQFF. CDR3 bases: TGCAGCGTTGACCCACCGATCGACAGGATAGCGGGGGTTGAGCAGTTCTTC.

Only a few counts were recorded for this clonotype. This sequence joins TRBV2 and TRBJ2-7; possible D gene TRBD2, 6 bases. CDR1 and CDR2 from the germline V gene are SNHLY and FYNNEI. Trimming took off 6 bases at V and 1 base at J, with 16 bases between the two ends. The CDR3 runs 15 residues. CDR3 loop: CASRKLAGISYEQYF. The CDR3 nucleotides read TGTGCCAGCAGGAAGCTGGCGGGAATTTCCTACGAGCAGTACTTC. Together with reference TRBV2 and TRBJ2-7, the CDR3 gives the full variable domain: EPEVTQTPSHQVTQMGQEVILRCVPISNHLYFYWYRQILGQKVEFLVSFYNNEISEKSEIFDDQFSVERPDGSNFTLKIRSTKLEDSAMYFCASRKLAGISYEQYFGPGTRLTVT.

This clonotype has a count of ten or more. The CDR3 here is CASSERDKRIYEQYF. DNA of the CDR3: TGTGCCAGCAGCGAGAGGGACAAACGGATTTACGAGCAGTACTTC. The gene calls are TRBV7-8 and TRBJ2-7, with a weak D call TRBD1 (6 bases). Germline V lookup: CDR1 SGHVS, CDR2 FQNEAQ. The CDR3 length is 15 residues. Deletions cut 5 bases from V and 4 bases from J, with 18 bases between.

The chain joins TRBV6-5 to TRBJ2-7; no clear D gene. The CDR3 consists of 16 residues. Trimming removed 0 bases from V and 0 bases from J, with 12 bases in between. Germline lookup yields CDR1 MNHEY and CDR2 SVGAGI. Written as DNA, the CDR3 is TGTGCCAGCAGTTACTCCGAGGCTGCTAGCTCCTACGAGCAGTACTTC. The encoded protein is CASSYSEAASSYEQYF.

This clonotype was seen only a few times. The chain links TRBV28 to TRBJ1-2; D remains unclear. V was cut by 3 bases and J by 2 bases, with 7 bases left in between. Germline V lookup: CDR1 MDHEN, CDR2 SYDVKM. The CDR3 contains 13 residues. In nucleotides, the CDR3 is TGTGCCAGCAGTTTGAAGATAAACTATGGCTACACCTTC. Its translation: CASSLKINYGYTF.

In this sample, this clonotype turned up many times. This chain uses TRBV12-3 or TRBV12-4 with TRBJ2-7; the match to TRBD1 covers 8 bases. With 2 bases clipped from V and 6 bases from J, the junction kept 3 bases outside the gene matches. The CDR3 runs to 13 residues. The CDR3 region has the DNA TGTGCCAGCAGTTTACAGGGGGCAGCCGAGCAGTACTTC. This encodes CASSLQGAAEQYF.